These T cell receptor beta chains were read from a single sample in a study of T cell responses to AZD1222 COVID-19 vaccine. The data were produced by immunoSEQ multiplex PCR, yet TCRdb's version contains in-frame clones alone and is incomplete. Among 65,000 to 95,000 clones listed, approximately 83% were seen once. The specimen comprised peripheral blood, sampled 28 days after the second AZD1222 dose. The source of these receptors is an adult who received the AZD1222 COVID-19 vaccine. CDR3s include the opening cysteine and the closing phenylalanine or tryptophan. Each record gives: CDR3 DNA, CDR3 protein, V gene, clone size, D gene, J gene. The D gene is left open where the match is weak. Expanded clones get a size class; other rows say once, few or many, or leave the size out.

CDR3 DNA: TGTGCCAGCAGCTTGAACGGGAGAAACAATGAGCAGTTCTTC
CDR3 protein: CASSLNGRNNEQFF
V gene: TRBV5-4
clone size: few
D gene: -
J gene: TRBJ2-1

CDR3 DNA: TGTGCCAGCAGCCACCGCAGCGGGGGGCACCAAGAGACCCAGTACTTC
CDR3 protein: CASSHRSGGHQETQYF
V gene: TRBV4-2
clone size: -
D gene: TRBD2
J gene: TRBJ2-5

CDR3 DNA: TGTGCCAGCAGCTTAGGGGGTATTCCGCAGTATTTT
CDR3 protein: CASSLGGIPQYF
V gene: TRBV11-3
clone size: -
D gene: -
J gene: TRBJ2-3

CDR3 DNA: TGTGCCAGCAGTTATGAGGGGGGAGGGAACAATGAGCAGTTCTTC
CDR3 protein: CASSYEGGGNNEQFF
V gene: TRBV6-5
clone size: once
D gene: -
J gene: TRBJ2-1

CDR3 DNA: TGTGCCAGCAGTCCCCCTGCCTACGAGCAGTACTTC
CDR3 protein: CASSPPAYEQYF
V gene: TRBV28
clone size: once
D gene: -
J gene: TRBJ2-7

CDR3 DNA: TGCAGCTCTGGTGGGGGAGAGACCCAGTACTTC
CDR3 protein: CSSGGGETQYF
V gene: TRBV29-1
clone size: few
D gene: -
J gene: TRBJ2-5

CDR3 DNA: TGTGCCAGCAGTCGCCTTGGGGGCGGGGGGGCCTACGAGCAGTACTTC
CDR3 protein: CASSRLGGGGAYEQYF
V gene: TRBV3-1/TRBV3-2
clone size: -
D gene: TRBD2
J gene: TRBJ2-7

CDR3 DNA: TGTGCCAGCAGCTTATTAGTCAGGGGACGGGACGAGCAGTACTTC
CDR3 protein: CASSLLVRGRDEQYF
V gene: TRBV11-2
clone size: -
D gene: -
J gene: TRBJ2-7

CDR3 DNA: TGTGCCAGCAGTCCTCGCGGGACAGGGGGCGCGAGGAGCTCCGAGCAGTACTTC
CDR3 protein: CASSPRGTGGARSSEQYF
V gene: TRBV2
clone size: -
D gene: TRBD1
J gene: TRBJ2-7

CDR3 DNA: TGCGCCAGCAGCTTGGTTCCTAGCGGGGGAGAGACCCAGTACTTC
CDR3 protein: CASSLVPSGGETQYF
V gene: TRBV5-1
clone size: -
D gene: TRBD2
J gene: TRBJ2-5

CDR3 DNA: TGTGCCAGCAGCCAACTACCTAGCGGGACCAATTCACCCCTCCACTTT
CDR3 protein: CASSQLPSGTNSPLHF
V gene: TRBV3-1/TRBV3-2
clone size: -
D gene: -
J gene: TRBJ1-6

CDR3 DNA: TGCGCCAGCAGCCAAGATCGAGGGTCGGGGATGAGCAAGCAGTTCTTC
CDR3 protein: CASSQDRGSGMSKQFF
V gene: TRBV4-1
clone size: -
D gene: -
J gene: TRBJ2-1

CDR3 DNA: TGTGCCAGCAGTGAAAGGCGGGGGTCTGGGGCCAACGTCCTGACTTTC
CDR3 protein: CASSERRGSGANVLTF
V gene: TRBV6-1
clone size: -
D gene: TRBD2
J gene: TRBJ2-6

CDR3 DNA: TGTGCCAGCAGCTTAGGGTATAGCGGGGGGGCGAGCACAGATACGCAGTATTTT
CDR3 protein: CASSLGYSGGASTDTQYF
V gene: TRBV7-8
clone size: -
D gene: TRBD2
J gene: TRBJ2-3

CDR3 DNA: TGCGCCAGTAGTCTCGCAGGGCCAAGGGACACTGAAGCTTTCTTT
CDR3 protein: CASSLAGPRDTEAFF
V gene: TRBV19
clone size: -
D gene: -
J gene: TRBJ1-1

CDR3 DNA: TGTGCCAGCAGCCATTTGACTAGCGGTCTTTACAATGAGCAGTTCTTC
CDR3 protein: CASSHLTSGLYNEQFF
V gene: TRBV3-1/TRBV3-2
clone size: -
D gene: TRBD2
J gene: TRBJ2-1

CDR3 DNA: TGCAGTGCGAGTGGGACAGGGGAAGAGCAGTACTTC
CDR3 protein: CSASGTGEEQYF
V gene: TRBV20-1
clone size: -
D gene: TRBD1
J gene: TRBJ2-7

CDR3 DNA: TGCGCCAGCAGCCAAGACCCGGACTATGGCTACACCTTC
CDR3 protein: CASSQDPDYGYTF
V gene: TRBV4-1
clone size: -
D gene: -
J gene: TRBJ1-2

CDR3 DNA: TGTGCCAGCAGCTTACCCCGCAGACTAGCGGGGACCCGCAATGAGCAGTTCTTC
CDR3 protein: CASSLPRRLAGTRNEQFF
V gene: TRBV7-9
clone size: few
D gene: TRBD2
J gene: TRBJ2-1

CDR3 DNA: TGCGCCAGCAGCCCGACAGGGGGCGGGTCACCCCTCCACTTT
CDR3 protein: CASSPTGGGSPLHF
V gene: TRBV5-1
clone size: -
D gene: TRBD1
J gene: TRBJ1-6

CDR3 DNA: TGTGCCAGCAGCTTATCGACAGGGATTAACACTGAAGCTTTCTTT
CDR3 protein: CASSLSTGINTEAFF
V gene: TRBV7-9
clone size: -
D gene: TRBD1
J gene: TRBJ1-1

CDR3 DNA: TGTGCCAGCACCCCCGGACGGGGGGCAACTAATGAAAAACTGTTTTTT
CDR3 protein: CASTPGRGATNEKLFF
V gene: TRBV7-8
clone size: -
D gene: -
J gene: TRBJ1-4

CDR3 DNA: TGTGCCAGCAGCCTTGGCATGGGCCCCGATAGAAACACCATATATTTT
CDR3 protein: CASSLGMGPDRNTIYF
V gene: TRBV28
clone size: -
D gene: -
J gene: TRBJ1-3

CDR3 DNA: TGTGCCAGCAGCTTAGAAGTATTGGGCCGCCGATACAACACCATATATTTT
CDR3 protein: CASSLEVLGRRYNTIYF
V gene: TRBV11-2
clone size: -
D gene: -
J gene: TRBJ1-3

CDR3 DNA: TGTGCCAGCAGCTTAGGCCTAGGGCCTTATGAAAAACTGTTTTTT
CDR3 protein: CASSLGLGPYEKLFF
V gene: TRBV7-9
clone size: -
D gene: -
J gene: TRBJ1-4

CDR3 DNA: TGCGCCAGCAGGGAGGGGTTGCGGGGCGGCTACTACGAGCAGTACTTC
CDR3 protein: CASREGLRGGYYEQYF
V gene: TRBV10-2
clone size: once
D gene: -
J gene: TRBJ2-7

CDR3 DNA: TGTGCCAGCTCACCCTATCAAGGACAGGATGTGGGAATCCGGTATGGCTACACCTTC
CDR3 protein: CASSPYQGQDVGIRYGYTF
V gene: TRBV18
clone size: -
D gene: TRBD1
J gene: TRBJ1-2

CDR3 DNA: TGTGCCAGCAGCTTAGTGTTGGGACAGTCCAGCGGGGAGCTGTTTTTT
CDR3 protein: CASSLVLGQSSGELFF
V gene: TRBV7-6
clone size: -
D gene: TRBD1
J gene: TRBJ2-2

CDR3 DNA: TGTGCCAGCTGGTCACCGGGACAAGAAGCTTTCTTT
CDR3 protein: CASWSPGQEAFF
V gene: TRBV28
clone size: -
D gene: -
J gene: TRBJ1-1

CDR3 DNA: TGTGCCAGCAGCCCCCTGGGACTAGCGGGGTTGAATGGCATCAATGAGCAGTTCTTC
CDR3 protein: CASSPLGLAGLNGINEQFF
V gene: TRBV6-4
clone size: -
D gene: TRBD2
J gene: TRBJ2-1

CDR3 DNA: TGCGCCAGCAGCTTGGGAGCAGGACAAGCTTTCTTT
CDR3 protein: CASSLGAGQAFF
V gene: TRBV5-1
clone size: -
D gene: -
J gene: TRBJ1-1

CDR3 DNA: TGTGCCAGCAGCTTCTCTTTTTACGAGCAGTACTTC
CDR3 protein: CASSFSFYEQYF
V gene: TRBV5-6
clone size: -
D gene: -
J gene: TRBJ2-7

CDR3 DNA: TGCGCCAGCAGCCACGAAACAGGGAAAACTGAAGCTTTCTTT
CDR3 protein: CASSHETGKTEAFF
V gene: TRBV5-1
clone size: -
D gene: -
J gene: TRBJ1-1

CDR3 DNA: TGTGCCAGCAGCTTAGTGGGGACTAGCGGGGGGAATGAGCAGTTCTTC
CDR3 protein: CASSLVGTSGGNEQFF
V gene: TRBV7-2
clone size: -
D gene: TRBD2
J gene: TRBJ2-1

CDR3 DNA: TGTTCCAGCCACCTTCAACAGGGGGTCACCTACGAGCAGTACTTC
CDR3 protein: CSSHLQQGVTYEQYF
V gene: TRBV6-5
clone size: -
D gene: TRBD1
J gene: TRBJ2-7

CDR3 DNA: TGCGCCAGCAGTGCCCACCACATGAACACTGAAGCTTTCTTT
CDR3 protein: CASSAHHMNTEAFF
V gene: TRBV10-1
clone size: -
D gene: -
J gene: TRBJ1-1

CDR3 DNA: TGCAGTGCTAGTGGGGGGTTTGAGCAGTTCTTC
CDR3 protein: CSASGGFEQFF
V gene: TRBV20-1
clone size: -
D gene: -
J gene: TRBJ2-1

CDR3 DNA: TGTGCCAGCTTCCGGGACCTTCTGGTGGCTTTCTTT
CDR3 protein: CASFRDLLVAFF
V gene: TRBV6-5
clone size: -
D gene: -
J gene: TRBJ1-1

CDR3 DNA: TGTGCCAGCATGCCAGGGACCCTTTTCTACTATGGCTACACCTTC
CDR3 protein: CASMPGTLFYYGYTF
V gene: TRBV2
clone size: -
D gene: -
J gene: TRBJ1-2

CDR3 DNA: TGTGCCAGCAGCTTCTTGACGAACACTGAAGCTTTCTTT
CDR3 protein: CASSFLTNTEAFF
V gene: TRBV7-3
clone size: few
D gene: -
J gene: TRBJ1-1

CDR3 DNA: TGTGCCAGCAGCCAAGGGATGTCAGGGGCTGGGGAGCAGTACTTC
CDR3 protein: CASSQGMSGAGEQYF
V gene: TRBV14
clone size: once
D gene: -
J gene: TRBJ2-7

CDR3 DNA: TGTGCCAGCAGTTTATCCGGGACGCCAAGCTATAGCAATCAGCCCCAGCATTTT
CDR3 protein: CASSLSGTPSYSNQPQHF
V gene: TRBV27
clone size: -
D gene: -
J gene: TRBJ1-5